These T cell receptor beta chains were read from a single sample in a study of identical twins. TCRdb recomputed calls from the 5' RACE reads with MiXCR, one row per CDR3 protein. The sample has 450,000 to 650,000 distinct CDR3 sequences, 9% to 10% seen once; the top ten hold roughly 3%. The sample was also linked to a second study, of yellow fever vaccine responses in identical twins.

The sequencing input was PBMCs. These receptors came from a woman aged 18-29 years in good health. CDR3s include the opening cysteine and the closing phenylalanine or tryptophan. The D gene is left open where the match is weak.

J | D | V | CDR3
TRBJ2-2 | TRBD2 | TRBV6-4 | CASSPGTSGSDTGELFF
TRBJ2-5 | NA | TRBV12-3/TRBV12-4 | CASNRDLSDETQYF
TRBJ2-7 | NA | TRBV11-2 | CASSLGGLKYEQYF
TRBJ1-2 | NA | TRBV29-1 | CSGWTVSHGYTF
TRBJ1-6 | NA | TRBV6-5 | CASGLPLHF
TRBJ2-2 | NA | TRBV4-3 | CASSLGLIGELFF
TRBJ1-5 | TRBD1 | TRBV7-9 | CASSPTGLDQPQHF
TRBJ2-3 | TRBD1 | TRBV7-2 | CASSLRGRGMDTQYF
TRBJ1-1 | TRBD1 | TRBV7-2 | CASSWRTGENTEAFF
TRBJ2-1 | TRBD2 | TRBV10-3 | CAISESGGRAGYEQFF
TRBJ1-5 | TRBD1 | TRBV7-9 | CASILTGTALNQPQHF
TRBJ2-7 | NA | TRBV11-2 | CASSLNRQEYF
TRBJ2-1 | NA | TRBV12-3/TRBV12-4 | CASSSSPPSVDEQFF
TRBJ2-7 | TRBD2 | TRBV10-3 | CAISGIGGGYEQYF
TRBJ2-2 | NA | TRBV4-2 | CASSQDHWASNTGELFF
TRBJ2-1 | TRBD2 | TRBV20-1 | CSATVTSGIQFF
TRBJ1-5 | NA | TRBV12-3/TRBV12-4 | CASGVGGNQPQHF
TRBJ2-7 | TRBD1 | TRBV5-6 | CASRPRTGSDEQYF
TRBJ2-7 | TRBD2 | TRBV15 | CATSRDPAGVTYEQYF
TRBJ2-2 | NA | TRBV12-3/TRBV12-4 | CASSLLQGGPGELFF
TRBJ2-1 | TRBD2 | TRBV12-3/TRBV12-4 | CASLGLAGREQFF
TRBJ2-5 | TRBD2 | TRBV5-1 | CASSPPGGQETQYF
TRBJ1-1 | NA | TRBV29-1 | CSVEGVQGTEAFF
TRBJ2-1 | TRBD1 | TRBV15 | CATSIGQGANEQFF
TRBJ2-1 | TRBD2 | TRBV3-1 | CASSQYPSSGRRNEQFF
TRBJ2-7 | NA | TRBV27 | CASSLPRGDGYYEQYF
TRBJ2-5 | TRBD2 | TRBV6-5 | CASSYSNSLAGGSPRETQYF
TRBJ1-1 | NA | TRBV2 | CASSEDGGIILGETEAFF
TRBJ2-7 | NA | TRBV5-6 | CASRAGTYARYEQYF
TRBJ2-1 | TRBD2 | TRBV12-3/TRBV12-4 | CASRPGTSGTRQFF
TRBJ1-5 | NA | TRBV10-3 | CAISPDNSNQPQHF
TRBJ2-7 | TRBD1 | TRBV20-1 | CSARVQGAYYEQYF
TRBJ2-5 | TRBD1 | TRBV6-1 | CASSEGQGVETQYF
TRBJ2-2 | NA | TRBV27 | CASSLVLPGELFF
TRBJ2-2 | TRBD1 | TRBV29-1 | CSVRTGRTGELFF
TRBJ2-7 | NA | TRBV9 | CASSVAGGNYEQYF
TRBJ2-7 | NA | TRBV5-8 | CASSYGQGDNEQYF
TRBJ1-4 | NA | TRBV7-2 | CASRSGNLNEKLFF
TRBJ2-5 | TRBD1 | TRBV29-1 | CSVTGVQETQYF